The clone carrying this T cell receptor beta chain was counted many times. Trimming took 0 bases from V and 1 from J, leaving 10 bases between them. Germline V CDR1 and CDR2: LNHNV, YYDKDF (reference sequence). There are 15 residues in the CDR3. The data are from a study of early T cells in non-severe SARS-CoV-2 infection. The TCR library protocol attached unique molecular identifiers to the individual cDNA molecules. TCRdb used MiXCR to reprocess the 5' RACE reads, holding one entry per CDR3 protein. This sample carries about 77,000 distinct CDR3 sequences, around 5% of them seen once, and the ten largest clones take around 6.6%.

This sequence originates from an adult who was a healthcare worker with PCR-confirmed SARS-CoV-2 infection or an uninfected control (not recorded which). This material consisted of whole blood, taken at baseline. The chain has TRBV15 and TRBJ2-7; either TRBD1 or TRBD2 may supply D (5 bases each). The CDR3 loop reads CATSRDWGSSYEQYF. For the CDR3, the DNA is TGTGCCACCAGCAGAGATTGGGGGAGTTCCTACGAGCAGTACTTC.